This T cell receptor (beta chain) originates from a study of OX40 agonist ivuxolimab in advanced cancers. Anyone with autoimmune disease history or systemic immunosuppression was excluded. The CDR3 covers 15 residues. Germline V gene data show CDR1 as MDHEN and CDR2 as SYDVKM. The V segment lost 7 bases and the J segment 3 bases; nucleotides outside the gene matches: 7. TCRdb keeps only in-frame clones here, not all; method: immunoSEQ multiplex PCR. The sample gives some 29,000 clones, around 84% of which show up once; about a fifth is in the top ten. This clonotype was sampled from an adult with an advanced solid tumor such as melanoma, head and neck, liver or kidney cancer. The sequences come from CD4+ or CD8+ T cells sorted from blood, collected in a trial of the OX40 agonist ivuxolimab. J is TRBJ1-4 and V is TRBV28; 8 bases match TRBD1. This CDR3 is CASTDTGGANEKLFF. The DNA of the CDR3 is TGTGCCAGCACTGATACAGGGGGAGCTAATGAAAAACTGTTTTTT.